Listed below are T cell receptor beta chains from one sample, sequenced in a study of immune evolution from preneoplasia to lung adenocarcinoma. The table came from immunoSEQ multiplex PCR; TCRdb's copy has only in-frame clones and leaves some out. The data hold several thousand clones, with roughly 78% observed a single time. The source material was FFPE normal lung tissue adjacent to the tumor. All receptors come from a person aged 50-70 years with lung adenocarcinoma. Each CDR3 is given with its conserved first and last residue. The D gene is left open where the match is weak. Clone sizes are given selectively: once, few, many, or a class where the clone is expanded.

v_gene	d_gene	abundance	j_gene	CDR3aa	CDR3nt
TRBV27	TRBD2	NA	TRBJ2-5	CASGMPLLAGEGETQYF	TGTGCCAGCGGCATGCCGTTACTAGCGGGAGAGGGAGAGACCCAGTACTTC
TRBV5-1	NA	NA	TRBJ1-4	CASSPGPPGEKLFF	TGCGCCAGCAGCCCAGGTCCCCCAGGAGAAAAACTGTTTTTT
TRBV28	TRBD2	NA	TRBJ2-5	CASSSRGREGLETQYF	TGTGCCAGCAGTTCGAGGGGGCGGGAGGGCCTGGAGACCCAGTACTTC
TRBV5-1	NA	NA	TRBJ2-2	CASSLLENTGELFF	TGCGCCAGCAGCTTGCTAGAGAACACCGGGGAGCTGTTTTTT
TRBV5-1	TRBD1	NA	TRBJ2-5	CASSLTRDRPETQYF	TGCGCCAGCAGCTTGACCCGGGACAGACCAGAGACCCAGTACTTC
TRBV28	NA	NA	TRBJ1-5	CASSPMGLRTQPQHF	TGTGCCAGCAGTCCTATGGGGCTGAGGACTCAGCCCCAGCATTTT
TRBV4-1	TRBD1	once	TRBJ2-5	CASSQVSGGTQYF	TGCGCCAGCAGCCAAGTATCAGGGGGGACCCAGTACTTC
TRBV4-1	NA	NA	TRBJ1-4	CASSQEGAGSSEKLFF	TGCGCCAGCAGCCAAGAAGGGGCAGGGAGTAGTGAAAAACTGTTTTTT
TRBV28	NA	NA	TRBJ2-5	CASSFVSGQETQYF	TGTGCCAGCAGTTTTGTGAGCGGGCAAGAGACCCAGTACTTC
TRBV11-1	NA	NA	TRBJ2-7	CASSPGHNYEQYF	TGTGCCAGCAGTCCTGGACACAACTACGAGCAGTACTTC
TRBV9	NA	NA	TRBJ1-1	CASSVDTANTEAFF	TGTGCCAGCAGCGTAGACACGGCGAACACTGAAGCTTTCTTT
TRBV2	TRBD1	NA	TRBJ1-2	CASSEAGQGDYGYTF	TGTGCCAGCAGTGAAGCGGGACAGGGGGACTATGGCTACACCTTC
TRBV6-4	NA	NA	TRBJ2-3	CASSTGESSTDTQYF	TGTGCCAGCAGCACGGGCGAATCTAGCACAGATACGCAGTATTTT
TRBV4-2	NA	NA	TRBJ2-6	CASSQDGGAGANVLTF	TGTGCCAGCAGCCAAGATGGGGGCGCTGGGGCCAACGTCCTGACTTTC
TRBV27	TRBD2	few	TRBJ2-3	CASSLGLAGITDTQYF	TGTGCCAGCAGTTTAGGGCTAGCGGGAATCACAGATACGCAGTATTTT
TRBV2	TRBD1	once	TRBJ2-1	CASNPGTGANEQFF	TGTGCCAGCAACCCCGGGACAGGGGCCAATGAGCAGTTCTTC
TRBV5-8	NA	NA	TRBJ2-7	CASSHTVGLSEQYF	TGTGCCAGCAGCCACACTGTAGGGTTGTCCGAGCAGTACTTC
TRBV7-9	NA	NA	TRBJ1-2	CASSLFRQNYGYTF	TGTGCCAGCAGCTTATTTCGGCAGAACTATGGCTACACCTTC
TRBV15	NA	NA	TRBJ1-5	CATSKGGTPANQPQHF	TGTGCCACCAGCAAGGGCGGGACCCCGGCAAATCAGCCCCAGCATTTT
TRBV9	NA	NA	TRBJ2-1	CASSEYTYNEQFF	TGTGCCAGCAGCGAATACACCTACAATGAGCAGTTCTTC
TRBV4-2	TRBD1	NA	TRBJ2-3	CASSPGGNTQYF	TGTGCCAGCAGCCCAGGGGGTAATACGCAGTATTTT
TRBV7-9	NA	NA	TRBJ1-2	CASSLEGSSYGYTF	TGTGCCAGCAGCTTAGAGGGCAGTTCCTATGGCTACACCTTC
TRBV4-1	NA	NA	TRBJ1-5	CASSQEFSQINQPQHF	TGCGCCAGCAGCCAAGAATTCTCACAGATAAATCAGCCCCAGCATTTT
TRBV21-1	NA	once	TRBJ2-2	CASIIRDRGNTGELFF	TGTGCCAGCATAATTAGGGACAGGGGGAACACCGGGGAGCTGTTTTTT
TRBV4-1	TRBD2	few	TRBJ2-1	CASSQDKGLVLEFF	TGCGCCAGCAGCCAAGATAAAGGACTAGTACTTGAGTTCTTC
TRBV15	NA	NA	TRBJ2-4	CATEGSGTGRGIQYF	TGTGCCACCGAGGGCTCAGGGACGGGGCGGGGCATTCAGTACTTC
TRBV7-3	NA	NA	TRBJ2-1	CASSPHQRSSYNEQFF	TGTGCCAGCAGCCCCCACCAGCGGAGCTCCTACAATGAGCAGTTCTTC
TRBV9	NA	NA	TRBJ1-5	CASSVGVGSNQPQHF	TGTGCCAGCAGCGTAGGCGTGGGGAGCAATCAGCCCCAGCATTTT
TRBV11-2	TRBD1	NA	TRBJ2-7	CASSLAGQTYEQYF	TGTGCCAGCAGCTTAGCGGGACAGACCTACGAGCAGTACTTC
TRBV9	NA	NA	TRBJ2-3	CASSPMTADTQYF	TGTGCCAGCAGCCCAATGACAGCAGATACGCAGTATTTT
TRBV2	NA	NA	TRBJ2-3	CASSERGILDTQYF	TGTGCCAGCAGTGAAAGGGGAATTTTAGATACGCAGTATTTT
TRBV5-1	NA	NA	TRBJ2-3	CASSGLEVDTQYF	TGCGCCAGCAGCGGTCTAGAGGTAGATACGCAGTATTTT
TRBV18	NA	NA	TRBJ2-1	CASSPLVWSSYNEQFF	TGTGCCAGCTCACCACTCGTCTGGAGCTCCTACAATGAGCAGTTCTTC
TRBV6-5	NA	NA	TRBJ2-6	CASSLFSGANVLTF	TGTGCCAGCAGTTTGTTCTCTGGGGCCAACGTCCTGACTTTC
TRBV10-3	NA	NA	TRBJ1-2	CAIRAGESYGYTF	TGTGCCATCAGGGCAGGGGAAAGCTATGGCTACACCTTC
TRBV30	NA	few	TRBJ1-5	CAWRNMGGNQPQHF	TGTGCCTGGAGAAATATGGGGGGCAATCAGCCCCAGCATTTT
TRBV2	TRBD1	NA	TRBJ2-1	CATAGTGSTYNEQFF	TGTGCCACCGCCGGGACAGGGAGCACATACAATGAGCAGTTCTTC
TRBV7-9	NA	NA	TRBJ2-1	CASSPRGPGNEQFF	TGTGCCAGCAGCCCCCGTGGGCCGGGCAATGAGCAGTTCTTC
TRBV2	NA	NA	TRBJ2-7	CASSESGSHEQYF	TGTGCCAGCAGTGAATCCGGGTCGCACGAGCAGTACTTC
TRBV5-8	NA	few	TRBJ2-7	CASSLGGNSEQYF	TGTGCCAGCAGCTTGGGGGGAAATAGCGAGCAGTACTTC